Listed here are 5 T cell receptor beta chains from one sample, sequenced in a study of cytomegalovirus exposure and HLA in healthy donors. The study ran its PCR with 60 Vbeta and 13 Jbeta primers. Only in-frame clones appear in the TCRdb table, and some are missing; sequencing was by immunoSEQ multiplex PCR. The sample has 150,000 to 200,000 clones; roughly four fifths are singletons. The specimen sequenced was PBMCs. All receptors come from a woman between 18 and 30 years old in good health and CMV-seropositive.

The chain recombines TRBV25-1 with TRBJ1-2; 7 bases match TRBD1. Germline-derived CDR1 and CDR2 are MGHDK and SYGVNS. CDR3 length: 15 residues. V shed 5 bases, J shed 8 bases, and the junction held 14 bases outside the gene matches. The CDR3 protein is CASSKRDSGLSGYTF. CDR3 bases: TGTGCCAGCAGTAAACGGGACAGCGGTCTATCAGGCTACACCTTC.

This chain links TRBV4-2 with TRBJ2-2, with 11 bases aligning to TRBD2. The junction had 5 bases not matched to a gene; V was cut back by 4 bases and J by 4 bases. From germline, CDR1 is LGHNA and CDR2 YNFKEQ. The length of the CDR3 is 16 residues. CDR3 nucleotide sequence: TGTGCCAGCAGCCCGGGACTAGCGGTTTCCACCGGGGAGCTGTTTTTT. Protein sequence: CASSPGLAVSTGELFF.

The V call is TRBV6-1, the J call TRBJ2-1; maybe TRBD2 (6 bases). The CDR3 has 12 amino acids. CDR1 is MNHNS and CDR2 is SASEGT in the germline V gene. Deletions cut 7 bases from V and 8 bases from J, with 12 bases between. The CDR3 DNA reads as TGTGCCAGCACCGCGTGGGGGGATGAGCAGTTCTTC. It codes for CASTAWGDEQFF.

The chain combines TRBV2 with TRBJ2-7, with TRBD2 matching over 13 bases. CDR3 length: 17 residues. Germline values: CDR1 SNHLY, CDR2 FYNNEI. Losses at the gene ends were 3 bases for V and 1 base for J; bases not matched to a gene: 6. The chain's CDR3 is CASSDTLAGGHSYEQYF. The CDR3 nucleotides read TGTGCCAGCAGTGATACACTAGCGGGGGGGCATTCCTACGAGCAGTACTTC.

The J gene is TRBJ2-7, the V gene TRBV4-2, with 10 positions matching TRBD1. V shed 3 bases, J shed 3 bases, and the junction held 5 bases outside the gene matches. The CDR3 contains 15 residues. Looked up from germline, CDR1 is LGHNA and CDR2 is YNFKEQ. The CDR3, as DNA: TGTGCCAGCAGCCAGCTGGACAGGGGGAACTACGAGCAGTACTTC. The encoded protein is CASSQLDRGNYEQYF.